The clone carrying this T cell receptor beta chain occurred a few times. Its antigen is undetermined. This sample stems from a study of metastatic and nonmetastatic thyroid tumors. In the study overall: Malignant and benign thyroid patients had repertoires compared in peripheral blood and tumor or nodule tissue.

This CDR3 region has 13 residues. V lost 0 bases and J lost 0, with 3 bases in between. CDR1 and CDR2 (germline): KGHSH, LQKENI. TCRdb used MiXCR to call clones anew from the PCR reads. The sample shows some 15,000 clones, about 22% of them seen only once. No treatment of any kind had been given to any patient before thyroid surgery. Overall study findings and caveats: The study reportedly found significantly higher TCR beta diversity in malignant thyroid tumors than benign nodules, in blood and tumor.

The chain carries TRBV18 and TRBJ2-7; unclear D gene. This clonotype originated in a female donor with papillary thyroid cancer or a benign thyroid nodule (not recorded which). Some clones in this sample may be carry-over from other donors' samples. Sequenced input: adjacent normal tissue. CDR3 sequence (DNA): TGTGCCAGCTCACCACCGACCTCCTACGAGCAGTACTTC. Translating it yields CASSPPTSYEQYF. Full variable domain (rest looked up from reference TRBV18 and TRBJ2-7): NAGVMQNPRHLVRRRGQEARLRCSPMKGHSHVYWYRQLPEEGLKFMVYLQKENIIDESGMPKERFSAEFPKEGPSILRIQQVVRGDSAAYFCASSPPTSYEQYFGPGTRLTVT.